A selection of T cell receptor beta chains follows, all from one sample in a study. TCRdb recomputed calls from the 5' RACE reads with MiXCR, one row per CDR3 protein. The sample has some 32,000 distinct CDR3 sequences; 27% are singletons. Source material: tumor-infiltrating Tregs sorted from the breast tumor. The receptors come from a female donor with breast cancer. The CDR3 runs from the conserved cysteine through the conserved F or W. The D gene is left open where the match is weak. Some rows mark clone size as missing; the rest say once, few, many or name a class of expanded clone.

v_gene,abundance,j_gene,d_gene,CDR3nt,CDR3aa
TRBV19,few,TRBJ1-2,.,TGTGCCAGTAGCGCAGCCCAGGGACTGATTACCCGCTATGGCTACACCTTC,CASSAAQGLITRYGYTF
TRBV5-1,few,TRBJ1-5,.,TGCGCCAGCAGCTTGATCGGGGGTAGCAATCAGCCCCAGCATTTT,CASSLIGGSNQPQHF
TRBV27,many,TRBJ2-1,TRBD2,TGTGCCAGCAGACGCGACTCGTCTAGCGGACTCCCCCGCTCCTACAATGAGCAGTTCTTC,CASRRDSSSGLPRSYNEQFF
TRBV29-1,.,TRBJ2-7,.,TGCAGCGTTTCCCGGACAGCGATGGACGAGCAGTACTTC,CSVSRTAMDEQYF
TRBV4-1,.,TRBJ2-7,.,TGCGCCAGCAGCCAGACCTGGGGCTACGAGCAGTACTTC,CASSQTWGYEQYF
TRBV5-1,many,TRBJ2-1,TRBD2,TGCGCCAGCAGCCAGGGACTAGTGGGGGAGCAGTTCTTC,CASSQGLVGEQFF
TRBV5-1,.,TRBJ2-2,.,TGCGCCAGCAGCTTTAGCGGACCGAACACCGGGGAGCTGTTTTTT,CASSFSGPNTGELFF
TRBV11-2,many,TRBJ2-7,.,TGTGCCAGCAGCATTAGCGGAGCCTACGAGCAGTACTTC,CASSISGAYEQYF
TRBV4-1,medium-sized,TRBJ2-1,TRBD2,TGCGCCAGCAGCCAAGTCTGGCTAGCGGGAGGAATTAATGAGCAGTTCTTC,CASSQVWLAGGINEQFF
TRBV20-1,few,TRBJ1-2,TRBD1,TGCAGTGCTAGAGGACAGGGAGGCAACCATAACTATGGCTACACCTTC,CSARGQGGNHNYGYTF
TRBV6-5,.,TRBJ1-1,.,TGTGCCAGCAGTTACTCGCTGGGGCAGGGTGAAGCTTTCTTT,CASSYSLGQGEAFF
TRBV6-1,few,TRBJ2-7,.,TGTGCCAGCAGTGAAGGGGCGGGCCGGGCCCTGAGCTCCTACGAGCAGTACTTC,CASSEGAGRALSSYEQYF
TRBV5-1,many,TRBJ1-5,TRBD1,TGCGCCAGCAGCTTGGAAGGGACAGAAGATCAGCCCCAGCATTTT,CASSLEGTEDQPQHF
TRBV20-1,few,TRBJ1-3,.,TGCAGTGCTAGAGATCCGGTCTCGGGCGCCGGAAACACCATATATTTT,CSARDPVSGAGNTIYF
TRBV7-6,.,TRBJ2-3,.,TGTGCCATCAGACGTGGACCGAGCACAGACACGCAGTATTTT,CAIRRGPSTDTQYF
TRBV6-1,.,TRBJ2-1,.,TGTGCCAGCAGTGAATCTGATGGTGGCACCACCTACAATGAGCAGTTCTTC,CASSESDGGTTYNEQFF
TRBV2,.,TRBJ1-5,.,TGTGCCAGCAGTTGGGGAAGAGTCTCCCAGCATTTT,CASSWGRVSQHF
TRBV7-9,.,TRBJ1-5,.,TGTGCCAGCAGCTTAGGGACATTAGACAATCAGCCCCAGCATTTT,CASSLGTLDNQPQHF
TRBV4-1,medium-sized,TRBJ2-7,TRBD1,TGCGCCAGCAGCCAACTACATGGACAGGGAATCTCCTACGAGCAGTACTTC,CASSQLHGQGISYEQYF
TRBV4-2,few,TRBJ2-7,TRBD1,TGTGCCAGCAGCCCCCGCGACAGGGGGCCACACGAGCAGTACTTC,CASSPRDRGPHEQYF
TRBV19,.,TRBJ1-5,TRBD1,TGTGCCAGTAGTCGGACAGGGGGCTCGAATCAGCCCCAGCATTTT,CASSRTGGSNQPQHF
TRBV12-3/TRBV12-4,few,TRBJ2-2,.,TGTGCCAGCACCCCCGGGGGCCTCAACACCGGGGAGCTGTTTTTT,CASTPGGLNTGELFF
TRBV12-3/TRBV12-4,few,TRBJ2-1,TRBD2,TGTGCCAGCAGTTTAAGGACTAGCGGGAGGAGTAATGAGCAGTTCTTC,CASSLRTSGRSNEQFF
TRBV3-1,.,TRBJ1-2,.,TGTGCCAGCAGCCCGTCTGCAGGGAACTCTGGCTACACCTTC,CASSPSAGNSGYTF
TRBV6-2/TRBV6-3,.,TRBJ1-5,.,TGTGCCAGCAGTTACTCGAGAACATATAGCAATCAGCCCCAGCATTTT,CASSYSRTYSNQPQHF
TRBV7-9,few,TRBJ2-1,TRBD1,TGTGCCAGCAGCTACGACAGGGGGTCTTACAATGAGCAGTTCTTC,CASSYDRGSYNEQFF
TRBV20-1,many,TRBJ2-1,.,TGCAGTGCTAGAGTAGAGCCGGGGGATGAGCAGTTCTTC,CSARVEPGDEQFF
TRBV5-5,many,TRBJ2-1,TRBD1,TGTGCCAGCAGCGTCACAGGGGGCTCCTACAATGAGCAGTTCTTC,CASSVTGGSYNEQFF
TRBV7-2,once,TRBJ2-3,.,TGTGCCAGCAGCGTTCGGTGGGGCAAGTCCAGCACAGATACGCAGTATTTT,CASSVRWGKSSTDTQYF
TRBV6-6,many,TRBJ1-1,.,TGTGCCAGCATCGCCTACAGTTGGGGCACTGAAGCTTTCTTT,CASIAYSWGTEAFF
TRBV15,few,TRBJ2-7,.,TGTGCCACCAGCAGAGATGAAGCCTCCTACGAGCAGTACTTC,CATSRDEASYEQYF
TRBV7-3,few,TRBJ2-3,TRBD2,TGTGCCAGCAGTCCTCGGGGGGGAGCGGGTACGCAGTATTTT,CASSPRGGAGTQYF
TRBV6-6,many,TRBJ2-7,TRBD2,TGTGCCAGCAGCCGGGCTAGCGGCTCCTACGAGCAGTACTTC,CASSRASGSYEQYF
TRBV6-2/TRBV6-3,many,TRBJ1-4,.,TGTGCCAGCAGACCCAACCATGGGGCAACTAATGAAAAACTGTTTTTT,CASRPNHGATNEKLFF
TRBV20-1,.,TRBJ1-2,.,TGCAGTGCCCTAGCGGACAGCGACTATGGCTACACCTTC,CSALADSDYGYTF
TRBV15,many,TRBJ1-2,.,TGTGCCACCAGCAGAGATCTTCAGGAGGGAATCTACACCTTC,CATSRDLQEGIYTF
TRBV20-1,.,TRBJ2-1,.,TGCAGTGCTAGGTCAGCGGCCACCCTAAATGAGCAGTTCTTC,CSARSAATLNEQFF
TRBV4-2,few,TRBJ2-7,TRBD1,TGTGCCAGCAGCCAAGATTCAGGCCTTGGGGACAGGTTGTCCTACGAGCAGTACTTC,CASSQDSGLGDRLSYEQYF
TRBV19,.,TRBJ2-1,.,TGTGCCAGTAGTATTCAACATTACAATGAGCAGTTCTTC,CASSIQHYNEQFF
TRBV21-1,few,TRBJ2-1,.,TGTGCCAGCAGCAAGGGGACTAGCGGGACTTACAATGAGCAGTTCTTC,CASSKGTSGTYNEQFF